What follows is one TCR beta chain and its context. It is unclear where the CDR3 begins or ends on the DNA, so no DNA is shown, and the CDR3 is as TCRdb lists it. RNA transcripts were the source from which TCR beta CDR3 regions were amplified. Amplification began with first-round RT-PCR using HTBI primers, then second-round multiplex PCR was performed. TCRdb independently ran MiXCR on the multiplex PCR reads; one entry per CDR3 protein. The sample carries hundreds of thousands of distinct CDR3 sequences, under 50% recorded once. This sample is part of a study of Graves' ophthalmopathy and Graves' hyperthyroidism. PBMCs originated in about 9.8 ml of fresh peripheral blood. The CDR3 extends over 21 residues, inclusive of both ends. In germline, CDR1 is SEHNR, CDR2 FQNEAQ (reference sequence).

Source material: peripheral blood. The clonotype comes from an adult man with Graves' ophthalmopathy. V and J are TRBV7-9 and TRBJ1-2; the DNA was not used to check the table's D call, TRBD1. CDR3 sequence reads: CASSYRGGKTQYFGQDYGYTF.